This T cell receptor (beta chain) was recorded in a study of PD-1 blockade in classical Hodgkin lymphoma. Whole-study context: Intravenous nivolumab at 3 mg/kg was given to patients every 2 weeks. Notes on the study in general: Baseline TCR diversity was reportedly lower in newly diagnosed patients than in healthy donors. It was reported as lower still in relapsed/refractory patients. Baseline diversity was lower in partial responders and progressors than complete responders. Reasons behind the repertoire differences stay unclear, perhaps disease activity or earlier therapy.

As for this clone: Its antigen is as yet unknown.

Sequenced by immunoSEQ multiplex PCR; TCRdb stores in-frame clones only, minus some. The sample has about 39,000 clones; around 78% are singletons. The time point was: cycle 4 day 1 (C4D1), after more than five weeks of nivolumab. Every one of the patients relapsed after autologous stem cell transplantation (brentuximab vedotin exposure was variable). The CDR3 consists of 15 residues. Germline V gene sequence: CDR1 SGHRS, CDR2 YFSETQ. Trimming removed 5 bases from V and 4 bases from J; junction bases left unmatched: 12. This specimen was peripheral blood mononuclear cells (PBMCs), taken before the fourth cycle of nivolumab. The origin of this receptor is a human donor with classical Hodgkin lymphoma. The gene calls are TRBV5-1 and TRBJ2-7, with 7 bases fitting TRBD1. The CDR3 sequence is CASRTIGQVEYEQYF. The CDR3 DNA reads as TGCGCCAGCAGAACGATCGGACAGGTTGAGTACGAGCAGTACTTC. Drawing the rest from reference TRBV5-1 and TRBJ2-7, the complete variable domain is KAGVTQTPRYLIKTRGQQVTLSCSPISGHRSVSWYQQTPGQGLQFLFEYFSETQRNKGNFPGRFSGRQFSNSRSEMNVSTLELGDSALYLCASRTIGQVEYEQYFGPGTRLTVT.